This T cell receptor (beta chain) comes out of a study of cytomegalovirus exposure and HLA in healthy donors. Overall study findings and caveats: The study put under 200 TCR beta chains on its list as cytomegalovirus-associated.

The length of the CDR3 is 14 residues. The ends were cut back, 0 bases at V and 7 bases at J, with 13 bases in the middle. Per germline, CDR1 SGHRS and CDR2 YFSETQ. PCR involved 60 Vbeta and 13 Jbeta primers. Profiled with immunoSEQ multiplex PCR; TCRdb holds only in-frame clones, not every one. The sample yields some 100,000 clones, over 70% seen once. In its sample, this clone was seen once. Its antigen is currently unknown. The receptor's source is a girl aged 2 to 10 in good health and CMV-seropositive. The source material was PBMCs. J is TRBJ1-1 and V is TRBV5-1; the D gene is possibly TRBD1 (5 bases). CDR3 loop: CASSLDRNRHEAFF. CDR3 bases: TGCGCCAGCAGCTTGGACCGAAACAGGCATGAAGCTTTCTTT.